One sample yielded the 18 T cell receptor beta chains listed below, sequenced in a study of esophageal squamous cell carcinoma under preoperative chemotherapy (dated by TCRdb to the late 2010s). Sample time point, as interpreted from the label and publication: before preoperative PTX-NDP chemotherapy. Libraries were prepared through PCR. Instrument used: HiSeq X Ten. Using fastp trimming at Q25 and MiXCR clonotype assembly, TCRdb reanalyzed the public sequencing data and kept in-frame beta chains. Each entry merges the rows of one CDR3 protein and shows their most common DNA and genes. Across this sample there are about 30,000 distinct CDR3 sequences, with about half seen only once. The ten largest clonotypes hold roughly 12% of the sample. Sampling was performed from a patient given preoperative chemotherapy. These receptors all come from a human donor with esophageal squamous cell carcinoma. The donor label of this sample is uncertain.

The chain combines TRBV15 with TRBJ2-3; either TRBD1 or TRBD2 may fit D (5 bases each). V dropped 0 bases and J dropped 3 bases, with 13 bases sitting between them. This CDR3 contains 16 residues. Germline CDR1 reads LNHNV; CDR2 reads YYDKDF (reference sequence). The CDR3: CATSRERGGRTDTQYF. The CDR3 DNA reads TGTGCCACCAGCAGAGAGAGGGGCGGGCGGACAGATACGCAGTATTTT.

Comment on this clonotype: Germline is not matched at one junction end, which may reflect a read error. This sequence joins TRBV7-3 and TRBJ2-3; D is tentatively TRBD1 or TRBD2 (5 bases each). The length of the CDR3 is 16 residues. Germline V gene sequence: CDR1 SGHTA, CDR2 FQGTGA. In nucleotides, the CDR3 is TGTGCCAGCAGCGCCACCGGGGCCTCAATCCAGGATACCCAGTATTTT. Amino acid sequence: CASSATGASIQDTQYF. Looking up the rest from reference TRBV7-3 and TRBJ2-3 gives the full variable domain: GAGVSQTPSNKVTEKGKYVELRCDPISGHTALYWYRQSLGQGPEFLIYFQGTGAADDSGLPNDRFFAVRPEGSVSTLKIQRTERGDSAVYLCASSATGASIQDTQYFGPGTRLTVL.

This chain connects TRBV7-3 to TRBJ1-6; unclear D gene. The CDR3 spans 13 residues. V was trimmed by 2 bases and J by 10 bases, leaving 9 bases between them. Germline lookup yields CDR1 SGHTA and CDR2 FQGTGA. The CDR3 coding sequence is TGTGCCAGCAGCTTAGAGCCAGACTCACCCCTCCACTTT. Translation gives CASSLEPDSPLHF. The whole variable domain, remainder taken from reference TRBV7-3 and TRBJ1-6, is GAGVSQTPSNKVTEKGKYVELRCDPISGHTALYWYRQSLGQGPEFLIYFQGTGAADDSGLPNDRFFAVRPEGSVSTLKIQRTERGDSAVYLCASSLEPDSPLHFGNGTRLTVT.

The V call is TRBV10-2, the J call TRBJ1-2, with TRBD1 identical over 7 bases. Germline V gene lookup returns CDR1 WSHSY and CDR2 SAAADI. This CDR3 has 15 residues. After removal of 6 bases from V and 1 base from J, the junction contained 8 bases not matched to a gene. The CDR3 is CASSGQATGNYGYTF. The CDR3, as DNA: TGCGCCAGCAGCGGACAGGCGACCGGTAACTATGGCTACACCTTC.

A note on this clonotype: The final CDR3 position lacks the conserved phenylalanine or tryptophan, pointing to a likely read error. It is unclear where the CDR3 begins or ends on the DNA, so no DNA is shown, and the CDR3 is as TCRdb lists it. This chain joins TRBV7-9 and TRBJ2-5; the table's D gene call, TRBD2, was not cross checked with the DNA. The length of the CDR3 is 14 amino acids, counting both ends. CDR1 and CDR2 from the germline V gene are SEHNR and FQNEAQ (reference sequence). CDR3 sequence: CASSLMELAETRFS.

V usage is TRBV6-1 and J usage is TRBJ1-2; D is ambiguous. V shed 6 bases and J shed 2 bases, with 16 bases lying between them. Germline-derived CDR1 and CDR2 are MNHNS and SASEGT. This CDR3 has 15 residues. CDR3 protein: CASSSSRTGNYGYTF. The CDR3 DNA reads TGTGCCAGCAGCTCTTCCCGGACGGGGAACTATGGCTACACCTTC.

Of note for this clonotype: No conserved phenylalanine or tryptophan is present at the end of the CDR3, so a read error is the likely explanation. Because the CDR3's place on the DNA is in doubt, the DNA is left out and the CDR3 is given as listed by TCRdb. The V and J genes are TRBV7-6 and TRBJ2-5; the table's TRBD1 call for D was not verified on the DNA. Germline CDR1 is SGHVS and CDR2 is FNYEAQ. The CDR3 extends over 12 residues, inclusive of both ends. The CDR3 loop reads CASSPRDATQFS.

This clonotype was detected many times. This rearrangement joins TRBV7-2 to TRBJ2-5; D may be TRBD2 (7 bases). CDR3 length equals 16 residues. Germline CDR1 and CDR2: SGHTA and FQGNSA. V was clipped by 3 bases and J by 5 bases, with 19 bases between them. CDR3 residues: CASSLGGGSRWETQYF. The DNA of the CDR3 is TGTGCCAGCAGCTTGGGGGGGGGCAGCCGTTGGGAGACCCAGTACTTC.

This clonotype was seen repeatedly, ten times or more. CDR3 region: CASSLVGEADTQYF. The CDR3 bases are TGTGCCAGCAGCTTAGTAGGGGAGGCAGATACGCAGTATTTT. The rearrangement joins TRBV7-6 to TRBJ2-3; perhaps TRBD2 as D (6 bases). Per germline, CDR1 SGHVS and CDR2 FNYEAQ. The CDR3 has 14 residues. V gave up 1 base and J gave up 4 bases, with 9 bases separating them.

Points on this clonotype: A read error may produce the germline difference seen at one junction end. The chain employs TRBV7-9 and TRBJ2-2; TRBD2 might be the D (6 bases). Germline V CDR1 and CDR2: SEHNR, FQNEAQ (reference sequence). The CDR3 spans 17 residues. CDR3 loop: CASSQSVGTVSTGEQFF. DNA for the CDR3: TGTGCCAGCAGTCAAAGTGTCGGGACTGTGAGCACCGGTGAGCAGTTTTTT.

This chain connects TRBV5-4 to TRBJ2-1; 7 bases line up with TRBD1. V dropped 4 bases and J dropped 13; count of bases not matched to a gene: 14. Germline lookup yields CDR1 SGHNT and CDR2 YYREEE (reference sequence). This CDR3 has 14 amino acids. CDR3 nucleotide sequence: TGTGCCAGCAGCAGACCGGGACAGAAAGAGACCCAGTTCTTC. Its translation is CASSRPGQKETQFF. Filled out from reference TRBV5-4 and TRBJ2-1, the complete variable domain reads ETGVTQSPTHLIKTRGQQVTLRCSSQSGHNTVSWYQQALGQGPQFIFQYYREEENGRGNFPPRFSGLQFPNYSSELNVNALELDDSALYLCASSRPGQKETQFFGPGTRLTVL.

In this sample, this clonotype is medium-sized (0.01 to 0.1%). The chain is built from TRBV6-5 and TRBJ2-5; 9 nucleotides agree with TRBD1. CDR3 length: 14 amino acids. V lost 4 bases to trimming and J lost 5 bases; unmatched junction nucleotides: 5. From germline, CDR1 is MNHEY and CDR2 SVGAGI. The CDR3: CASSFDRGYETQYF. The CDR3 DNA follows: TGTGCCAGCAGTTTTGACAGGGGGTATGAGACCCAGTACTTC.

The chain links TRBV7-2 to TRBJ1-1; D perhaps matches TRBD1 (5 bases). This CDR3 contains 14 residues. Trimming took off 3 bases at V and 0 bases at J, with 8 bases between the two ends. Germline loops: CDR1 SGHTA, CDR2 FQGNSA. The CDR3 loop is CASSLGQMNTEAFF. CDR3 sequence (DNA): TGTGCCAGCAGCTTGGGGCAGATGAACACTGAAGCTTTCTTT.

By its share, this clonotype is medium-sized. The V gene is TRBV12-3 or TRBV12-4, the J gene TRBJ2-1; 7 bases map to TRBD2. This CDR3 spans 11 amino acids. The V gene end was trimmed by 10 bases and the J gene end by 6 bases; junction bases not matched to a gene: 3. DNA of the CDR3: TGTGCCACTGGACTAGTCAATGAGCAGTTCTTC. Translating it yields CATGLVNEQFF.

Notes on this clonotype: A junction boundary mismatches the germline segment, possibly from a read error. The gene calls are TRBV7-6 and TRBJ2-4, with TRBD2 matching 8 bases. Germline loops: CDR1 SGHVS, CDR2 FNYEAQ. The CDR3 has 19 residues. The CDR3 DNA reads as TGTGCCAGCAGCTTGGATCCGGGCATCGGGGGGGGTGCCCAAAACACTCAGTACTTC. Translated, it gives CASSLDPGIGGGAQNTQYF. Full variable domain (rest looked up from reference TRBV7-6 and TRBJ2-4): GAGVSQSPRYKVTKRGQDVALRCDPISGHVSLYWYRQALGQGPEFLTYFNYEAQQDKSGLPNDRFSAERPEGSISTLTIQRTEQRDSAMYRCASSLDPGIGGGAQNTQYFGAGTRLSVL.

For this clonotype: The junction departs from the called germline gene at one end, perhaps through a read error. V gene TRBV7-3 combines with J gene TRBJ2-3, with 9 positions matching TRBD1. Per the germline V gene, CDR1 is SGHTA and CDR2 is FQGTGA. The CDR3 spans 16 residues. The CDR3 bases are TGTGCCAGCAGGGCCACAGGGGGCCCAGTCCAGGATACCCAGTATTTT. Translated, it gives CASRATGGPVQDTQYF. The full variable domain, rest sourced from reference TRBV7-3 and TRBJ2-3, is GAGVSQTPSNKVTEKGKYVELRCDPISGHTALYWYRQSLGQGPEFLIYFQGTGAADDSGLPNDRFFAVRPEGSVSTLKIQRTERGDSAVYLCASRATGGPVQDTQYFGPGTRLTVL.

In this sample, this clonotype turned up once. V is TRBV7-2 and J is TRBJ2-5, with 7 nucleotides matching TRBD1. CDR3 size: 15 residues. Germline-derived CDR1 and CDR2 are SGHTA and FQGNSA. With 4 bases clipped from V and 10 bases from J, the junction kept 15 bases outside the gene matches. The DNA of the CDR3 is TGTGCCAGCAGCTCCGACAGGGCTGGGGCCAACGTCCAGTACTTC. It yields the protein CASSSDRAGANVQYF.

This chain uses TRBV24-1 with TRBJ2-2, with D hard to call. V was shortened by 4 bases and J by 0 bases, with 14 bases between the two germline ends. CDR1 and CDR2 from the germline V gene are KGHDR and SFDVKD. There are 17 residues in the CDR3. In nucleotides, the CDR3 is TGTGCCACCAGTGACCCCCCGGCCCGCGCGAACACCGGGGAGCTGTTTTTT. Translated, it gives CATSDPPARANTGELFF.